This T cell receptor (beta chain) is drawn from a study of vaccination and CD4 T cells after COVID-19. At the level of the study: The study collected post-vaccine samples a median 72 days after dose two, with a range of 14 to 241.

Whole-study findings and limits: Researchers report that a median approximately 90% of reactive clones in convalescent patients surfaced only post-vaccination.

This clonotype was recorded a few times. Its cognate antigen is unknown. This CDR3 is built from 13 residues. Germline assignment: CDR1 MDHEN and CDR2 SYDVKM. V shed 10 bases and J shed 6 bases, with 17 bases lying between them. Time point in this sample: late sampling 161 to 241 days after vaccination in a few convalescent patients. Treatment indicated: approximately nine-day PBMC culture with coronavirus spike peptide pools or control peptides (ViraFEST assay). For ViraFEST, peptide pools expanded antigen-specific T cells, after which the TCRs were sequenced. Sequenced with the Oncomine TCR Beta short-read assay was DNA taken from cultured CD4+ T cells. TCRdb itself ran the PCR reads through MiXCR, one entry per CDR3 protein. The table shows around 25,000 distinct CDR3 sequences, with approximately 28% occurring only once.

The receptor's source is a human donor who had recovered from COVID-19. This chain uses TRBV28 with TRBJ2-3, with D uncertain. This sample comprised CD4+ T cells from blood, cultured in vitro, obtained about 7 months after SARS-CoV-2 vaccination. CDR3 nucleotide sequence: TGTGCCAACGCACGGGCTGGAGTGGATACGCAGTATTTT. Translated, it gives CANARAGVDTQYF.